One sample yielded the 28 T cell receptor beta chains listed below, sequenced in a study of TIL therapy for anti-PD-1-resistant metastatic lung cancer. Specified time point: pre-treatment sample, taken before nivolumab and TIL therapy. Tumor tissue came from excised metastases, mostly pleural nodules or supraclavicular lymph nodes. Sequencing used immunoSEQ v3. The repertoire was sequenced with immunoSEQ multiplex PCR; TCRdb's copy has only in-frame clones and lacks some. The sample gives more than 90,000 clones, roughly 65% of which show up once; approximately 11% is in the top ten. The sequences come from tumor tissue, collected at baseline. Receptors originate from a person aged 25 to 85 with non-small cell lung cancer.

The V and J genes are TRBV2 and TRBJ2-7; 7 nucleotides match TRBD1. Trimming cost V 8 bases and J 6 bases; bases outside gene matches: 4. Germline CDR1 is SNHLY and CDR2 is FYNNEI. The CDR3 spans 11 residues. The CDR3 DNA reads as TGTGCCAGCCGGACAGGAGGCGAGCAGTACTTC. Encoded protein: CASRTGGEQYF.

The chain combines TRBV6-2 or TRBV6-3 with TRBJ2-1; TRBD1 agrees at 9 bases. The ends lost 0 bases at V and 0 bases at J; junction bases unmatched: 6. Germline V gives CDR1 MNHEY, CDR2 SVGEGT. The CDR3 consists of 18 residues. The CDR3: CASSYSVGQGRSYNEQFF. The DNA for the CDR3 is TGTGCCAGCAGTTACTCCGTTGGACAGGGGCGCTCCTACAATGAGCAGTTCTTC.

This chain uses TRBV28 with TRBJ2-5; D possibly matches TRBD1 or TRBD2 (5 bases each). V was trimmed by 7 bases and J by 5 bases, leaving 11 bases between them. Per the germline V gene, CDR1 is MDHEN and CDR2 is SYDVKM. The CDR3 covers 12 residues. The CDR3 reads CASTRGEETQYF. CDR3 in DNA: TGTGCCAGCACCCGAGGGGAGGAGACCCAGTACTTC.

This clone was observed once. This chain joins TRBV7-2 and TRBJ2-3; 10 nucleotides agree with TRBD2. The CDR3 has 16 amino acids. Looked up from germline, CDR1 is SGHTA and CDR2 is FQGNSA. Trimming cost V 3 bases and J 4 bases; bases outside gene matches: 7. For the CDR3, the DNA is TGTGCCAGCAGCTTTCGGCAGCGGGGGGGGGCAGATACGCAGTATTTT. Protein sequence: CASSFRQRGGADTQYF.

This clone was seen only a few times. The junction differs from germline at one of its ends, possibly a read error. At the DNA level, this CDR3 is encoded by other sequences in the same sample as well. This chain joins TRBV15 and TRBJ2-2; 8 positions agree with TRBD2. The CDR3 is 17 amino acids. The germline CDR1 and CDR2 sequences are LNHNV and YYDKDF (reference sequence). The CDR3 protein is CATSRDFRGGETGELFF. The CDR3 region has the DNA TGCGCCACCAGCAGAGATTTTCGGGGGGGCGAGACCGGGGAGCTGTTTTTT.

This clone was picked up a small number of times. The gene calls are TRBV5-6 and TRBJ1-1; a possible D gene is TRBD1 (6 bases). This CDR3 has 14 residues. V was cut by 0 bases and J by 6 bases, with 12 bases left in between. Germline V gene data show CDR1 as SGHDT and CDR2 as YYEEEE. The CDR3: CASSLVGGPPEAFF. The CDR3 nucleotides are TGTGCCAGCAGCTTGGTAGGGGGACCCCCTGAAGCTTTCTTT.

The count of this clone is one. CDR3 DNA sequence: TGTGCCAGCAGCACCTTTAGCGGGGGGTCCTACGAGCAGTACTTC. This codes for CASSTFSGGSYEQYF. V usage is TRBV7-8 and J usage is TRBJ2-7; 10 bases fit TRBD2. V lost 5 bases, J lost 1 base, and 5 bases stayed unmatched. CDR1 is SGHVS, CDR2 FQNEAQ, per germline. The CDR3 runs 15 residues. Full variable domain (outside the CDR3, taken from reference TRBV7-8 and TRBJ2-7): GAGVSQSPRYKVAKRGQDVALRCDPISGHVSLFWYQQALGQGPEFLTYFQNEAQLDKSGLPSDRFFAERPEGSVSTLKIQRTQQEDSAVYLCASSTFSGGSYEQYFGPGTRLTVT.

CDR3 in amino acids: CASSSWGQGTTEAFF. The CDR3 coding sequence is TGTGCCAGCAGTTCGTGGGGCCAGGGGACCACTGAAGCTTTCTTT. V is TRBV28 and J is TRBJ1-1; TRBD1 is a possible D gene (6 bases). V dropped 4 bases and J dropped 4 bases, with 16 bases sitting between them. Germline CDR1 MDHEN, CDR2 SYDVKM. The CDR3 is 15 amino acids.

This clone showed up just a few times. The chain recombines TRBV10-3 with TRBJ2-7; either TRBD1 or TRBD2 may fit D (5 bases each). V lost 5 bases to trimming and J lost 0 bases, with 11 bases between them. CDR1 is ENHRY and CDR2 is SYGVKD in the germline V gene. The CDR3 consists of 14 residues. The CDR3 loop is CAISPGTVSYEQYF. For the CDR3, the DNA is TGTGCCATCAGTCCCGGGACGGTCTCCTACGAGCAGTACTTC.

The CDR3 region is CASSLGAGYTEAFF. Here the CDR3 DNA reads TGTGCCAGCAGCTTAGGGGCCGGCTACACTGAAGCTTTCTTT. The chain uses TRBV11-2 and TRBJ1-1; the D is unclear. Germline loops: CDR1 SGHAT, CDR2 FQNNGV. Trimming took 1 base from V and 3 from J, leaving 9 bases between them. The CDR3 loop spans 14 amino acids.

The rearrangement links TRBV28 to TRBJ2-6; 10 nucleotides line up with TRBD1. J was trimmed by 2 bases and V by 6 bases; bases with no gene match: 4. In germline, CDR1 is MDHEN, CDR2 SYDVKM. This CDR3 spans 16 amino acids. The CDR3 coding sequence is TGTGCCAGCAGGACAGGGGGCGATACTGGGGCCAACGTCCTGACTTTC. Protein: CASRTGGDTGANVLTF.

On this clone: This same CDR3 is encoded by further DNA sequences in the sample. The chain couples TRBV9 to TRBJ2-2, with 9 bases identical to TRBD2. Germline CDR1 and CDR2: SGDLS and YYNGEE. Unmatched junction bases numbered 9, after V lost 4 bases and J lost 5 bases. The CDR3 consists of 16 residues. DNA of the CDR3: TGTGCCAGCAGCAACCTCGCGGGGGGGCAGACCGGGGAGCTGTTTTTT. Residues: CASSNLAGGQTGELFF.

The V gene is TRBV28, the J gene TRBJ2-7; TRBD1 matches at 9 bases. With 5 bases clipped from V and 6 bases from J, the junction kept 5 bases outside the gene matches. Per germline, CDR1 MDHEN and CDR2 SYDVKM. CDR3 length: 13 residues. CDR3 region: CASSRDRVFEQYF. The CDR3 nucleotides are TGTGCCAGCAGTCGGGACAGGGTTTTCGAGCAGTACTTC.

The chain combines TRBV27 with TRBJ1-6, with D unresolved. Germline CDR1 is MNHEY and CDR2 is SMNVEV (reference sequence). There are 15 residues in the CDR3. V was pared by 6 bases and J by 8 bases, with 17 bases between. In nucleotides, the CDR3 is TGTGCCAGCAGAGCACTTCGGCCCCGGGATTCACCCCTCCACTTT. Translation: CASRALRPRDSPLHF.

The chain uses TRBV11-1 and TRBJ2-3; D not resolved. Germline V CDR1 and CDR2: SGHAT, FQDESV (reference sequence). The CDR3 sequence is 13 residues long. The V gene lost 4 bases and the J gene lost 0 bases, with 5 bases spanning the gap. CDR3 in amino acids: CASSSPSTDTQYF. CDR3 nucleotides: TGTGCCAGCAGCTCCCCCAGCACAGATACGCAGTATTTT.

CDR3 bases: TGCAGCGGGACCGGACAGGCTAACACCGGGGAGCTGTTTTTT. It yields the protein CSGTGQANTGELFF. The V and J genes are TRBV29-1 and TRBJ2-2; TRBD1 matches at 7 bases. CDR3 length: 14 amino acids. The germline CDR1 and CDR2 sequences are SQVTM and ANQGSEA. V dropped 7 bases and J dropped 2; count of bases not matched to a gene: 7.

The rearrangement joins TRBV5-4 to TRBJ2-5, with D perhaps matching TRBD2 (5 bases). Per germline, CDR1 SGHNT and CDR2 YYREEE (reference sequence). This CDR3 is 14 amino acids long. V lost 0 bases to trimming and J lost 5 bases, with 11 bases between them. The CDR3 DNA reads as TGTGCCAGCAGCTTGGGAGGGCTTGGTGAGACCCAGTACTTC. It yields the protein CASSLGGLGETQYF.

The V call is TRBV19, the J call TRBJ1-6; D unclear. CDR1 LNHDA and CDR2 SQIVND come from the germline V gene (reference sequence). V lost 6 bases and J 5 bases, leaving 8 bases between the germline ends. CDR3 length: 13 amino acids. CDR3 nucleotides: TGTGCCAGTAGCACGAGTAATAATTCACCCCTCCACTTT. Translating gives CASSTSNNSPLHF.

The V gene is TRBV9, the J gene TRBJ2-7; 8 bases line up with TRBD1. The V segment lost 1 base and the J segment 6 bases; nucleotides outside the gene matches: 12. Germline CDR1 reads SGDLS; CDR2 reads YYNGEE. The CDR3 consists of 16 residues. The CDR3 is CASSVNPGQGAGEQYF. CDR3 bases: TGTGCCAGCAGCGTAAACCCAGGCCAGGGGGCCGGCGAGCAGTACTTC.

V usage is TRBV2 and J usage is TRBJ1-1; 7 bases map to TRBD1. Germline values: CDR1 SNHLY, CDR2 FYNNEI. Trimming removed 6 bases from V and 0 bases from J; junction bases left unmatched: 10. There are 16 residues in the CDR3. CDR3 sequence (DNA): TGTGCCAGCAGACCAGCCAGACAGGGCTTGAACACTGAAGCTTTCTTT. Its protein product is CASRPARQGLNTEAFF.

The chain has TRBV6-5 and TRBJ1-1, with D uncertain. In germline, CDR1 is MNHEY, CDR2 SVGAGI. This CDR3 contains 16 residues. Deletions cut 0 bases from V and 0 bases from J, with 11 bases between. DNA of the CDR3: TGTGCCAGCAGTTACTCCATTTTGACGGTGAACACTGAAGCTTTCTTT. Translation: CASSYSILTVNTEAFF.

This clone was counted once. The chain employs TRBV5-4 and TRBJ2-5; 9 nucleotides line up with TRBD2. The germline CDR1 and CDR2 sequences are SGHNT and YYREEE (reference sequence). V lost 4 bases and J lost 0; bases outside the gene matches: 10. The CDR3 has 17 amino acids. The CDR3 loop reads CASSPPGSGGYQETQYF. The CDR3 DNA reads as TGTGCCAGCAGCCCACCAGGGAGCGGGGGGTACCAAGAGACCCAGTACTTC.

The chain joins TRBV4-3 to TRBJ1-5; D is unclear. V was shortened by 1 base and J by 4 bases, with 11 bases between the two germline ends. Germline V gene data show CDR1 as LGHNA and CDR2 as YSLEER. This CDR3 comprises 15 residues. CDR3 DNA: TGCGCCAGCAGCCAAGTCGCCCTATCAAATCAGCCCCAGCATTTT. Amino acid sequence: CASSQVALSNQPQHF.

V gene TRBV9 combines with J gene TRBJ1-4; D is unclear. The V gene's germline CDR1 is SGDLS and CDR2 YYNGEE. Trimming took off 0 bases at V and 0 bases at J, with 6 bases between the two ends. The length of the CDR3 is 15 residues. CDR3 DNA: TGTGCCAGCAGCGTAGGGGTGGCAACTAATGAAAAACTGTTTTTT. Translation gives CASSVGVATNEKLFF.

This clone was seen more than once but under ten times. The V gene is TRBV7-9, the J gene TRBJ1-2; no clear D gene. Germline assignment: CDR1 SEHNR and CDR2 FQNEAQ (reference sequence). The CDR3 is 14 residues long. Between the trimmed V and J ends, which lost 5 bases and 7 bases, there was a span of 17 bases. The CDR3 nucleotides are TGTGCCAGCAGCCCCTGGACTTCCATGGGTGGCTACACCTTC. Its protein product is CASSPWTSMGGYTF.

The chain couples TRBV19 to TRBJ2-5, with 7 bases identical to TRBD2. With V trimmed by 1 base and J by 3 bases, 2 bases remained unmatched. Germline loops: CDR1 LNHDA, CDR2 SQIVND (reference sequence). This CDR3 spans 14 amino acids. The CDR3 DNA follows: TGTGCCAGTAGTATAGTCGCGGGGGAAGAGACCCAGTACTTC. As protein: CASSIVAGEETQYF.

V usage is TRBV28 and J usage is TRBJ1-1, with 9 bases that match TRBD1. V shed 7 bases, J shed 6 bases, and the junction held 6 bases outside the gene matches. Germline assignment: CDR1 MDHEN and CDR2 SYDVKM. CDR3 length: 13 amino acids. CDR3 nucleotide sequence: TGTGCCAGCAATACAGGGGGCGCTTCTGAAGCTTTCTTT. Protein product: CASNTGGASEAFF.

This clone was detected many times. The chain uses TRBV14 and TRBJ1-1; D possibly corresponds to TRBD1 (5 bases). V lost 0 bases and J lost 5, with 10 bases in between. There are 14 residues in the CDR3. Germline V CDR1 and CDR2: SGHDN, FVKESK. The CDR3 DNA sequence: TGTGCCAGCAGCCAAGAAGGGGAGAGGACTGAAGCTTTCTTT. It is translated as CASSQEGERTEAFF.